Below are 13 T cell receptor beta chains sequenced from a single sample in a study of shared clonotypes between healthy human individuals. TCRdb's table, derived via immunoSEQ multiplex PCR, lists solely in-frame clones and lacks some. Among around 690,000 clones, about 90% were seen once, and the ten largest hold about 34%. The specimen was memory CD8+ T cells from PBMCs. Documented subset: CD45RO+ cells pooled with CCR7-negative TemRA cells. These receptors were obtained from a man aged 18 to 29 in good health. Some clones in this sample may be carry-over from other donors' samples.

The chain links TRBV2 to TRBJ1-1; D is possibly TRBD1 (6 bases). Trimming left V 7 bases short and J 0 bases short, with 24 bases between. The V gene's germline CDR1 is SNHLY and CDR2 FYNNEI. This CDR3 has 18 amino acids. The CDR3 nucleotides read TGTGCCAGCAAGCGGACAGTCCCCACCGACATCATGAACACTGAAGCTTTCTTT. The encoded protein is CASKRTVPTDIMNTEAFF.

This chain links TRBV7-2 with TRBJ2-1; D possibly corresponds to TRBD2 (5 bases). The CDR3 spans 15 residues. Trimming pared 3 bases from V and 0 bases from J, leaving 9 bases between. Germline V lookup: CDR1 SGHTA, CDR2 FQGNSA. In DNA form, the CDR3 reads TGTGCCAGCAGCTTGCAGCGGAGCTCCTACAATGAGCAGTTCTTC. Amino acids: CASSLQRSSYNEQFF.

This clone was recorded once. The chain is built from TRBV7-2 and TRBJ1-2; TRBD1 matches 9 bases. The CDR3 length is 15 residues. CDR1 and CDR2 from the germline V gene are SGHTA and FQGNSA. The V and J ends lost 1 base and 4 bases, in that order; junction bases with no gene match: 4. CDR3 nucleotides: TGTGCCAGCAGCTTAGTACAGGGGGCCTTCTATGGCTACACCTTC. Translated: CASSLVQGAFYGYTF.

V usage is TRBV19 and J usage is TRBJ2-3, with D possibly matching TRBD1 (6 bases). The V gene lost 4 bases and the J gene lost 2 bases, with 16 bases spanning the gap. Germline V gene sequence: CDR1 LNHDA, CDR2 SQIVND (reference sequence). This CDR3 spans 16 amino acids. CDR3 sequence (DNA): TGTGCCAGTAGTAATGACGGGGACATTTTCACAGATACGCAGTATTTT. It specifies CASSNDGDIFTDTQYF.

This chain joins TRBV9 and TRBJ1-1; D is unclear. CDR3 length equals 13 residues. Trimming removed 2 bases from V and 2 bases from J, with 7 bases in between. Germline V CDR1 and CDR2: SGDLS, YYNGEE. This CDR3 is CASSVQLNTEAFF. In DNA, the CDR3 is TGTGCCAGCAGCGTCCAACTCAACACTGAAGCTTTCTTT.

V is TRBV29-1 and J is TRBJ2-7, with D perhaps TRBD2 (7 bases). Trimming shortened V by 3 bases and J by 2 bases, and 17 bases separated the two germline ends. Germline CDR1 is SQVTM and CDR2 is ANQGSEA. This CDR3 has 15 residues. The CDR3 bases are TGCAGCGTTGACTCGTGGGAGGGGGGAACCTACGAGCAGTACTTC. As protein: CSVDSWEGGTYEQYF.

The genes are TRBV7-9 and TRBJ2-5; 11 bases align to TRBD2. The CDR3 spans 17 residues. J lost 1 base, V lost 4 bases, and 8 bases had no gene match. The V gene's germline CDR1 is SEHNR and CDR2 FQNEAQ (reference sequence). The CDR3 sequence is CASSSLSGTSGQETQYF. CDR3 DNA sequence: TGTGCCAGCAGCTCCCTATCCGGGACTAGCGGCCAAGAGACCCAGTACTTC. The full variable domain, completed using reference TRBV7-9 and TRBJ2-5, is DTGVSQNPRHKITKRGQNVTFRCDPISEHNRLYWYRQTLGQGPEFLTYFQNEAQLEKSRLLSDRFSAERPKGSFSTLEIQRTEQGDSAMYLCASSSLSGTSGQETQYFGPGTRLLVL.

The CDR3 DNA reads as TGTGCCAGCAGCCCGGGGGGTAGCGGGAGCTACGAGCAGTACTTC. As protein: CASSPGGSGSYEQYF. V gene TRBV9 combines with J gene TRBJ2-7, with TRBD2 identical over 9 bases. Germline V lookup: CDR1 SGDLS, CDR2 YYNGEE. The junction had 8 bases not matched to a gene; V was cut back by 4 bases and J by 3 bases. CDR3 size: 15 residues.

The chain is built from TRBV11-2 and TRBJ1-2; 9 nucleotides align to TRBD1. Trimming at V came to 3 bases and at J to 8 bases, leaving 7 bases not matched to a gene. The germline V gene encodes CDR1 SGHAT and CDR2 FQNNGV. The CDR3 is 14 amino acids. CDR3 region: CASSFGTGLGGYTF. The CDR3 DNA sequence: TGTGCCAGCAGCTTTGGGACAGGGCTAGGGGGCTACACCTTC.

This clone was found once. The rearrangement uses TRBV28 and TRBJ1-1; no firm D call. V was clipped by 6 bases and J by 0 bases, with 14 bases between them. The CDR3 totals 15 residues. Germline-derived CDR1 and CDR2 are MDHEN and SYDVKM. The CDR3 DNA is TGTGCCAGCAGCTCACCGGTCATCGTGAACACTGAAGCTTTCTTT. It yields the protein CASSSPVIVNTEAFF. Full variable domain (remainder filled in from reference TRBV28 and TRBJ1-1): DVKVTQSSRYLVKRTGEKVFLECVQDMDHENMFWYRQDPGLGLRLIYFSYDVKMKEKGDIPEGYSVSREKKERFSLILESASTNQTSMYLCASSSPVIVNTEAFFGQGTRLTVV.

The V gene is TRBV5-6, the J gene TRBJ2-5; the match to TRBD2 covers 13 bases. Germline V gene data show CDR1 as SGHDT and CDR2 as YYEEEE. V was pared by 3 bases and J by 5 bases, with 7 bases of the junction left unmatched. The CDR3 loop spans 16 amino acids. Here the CDR3 DNA reads TGTGCCAGCAGCTCTCCGGGACTAGCGGGATTGGAGACCCAGTACTTC. Protein product: CASSSPGLAGLETQYF.

The chain employs TRBV4-2 and TRBJ2-1, with D possibly called TRBD1 or TRBD2 (5 bases each). V was pared by 0 bases and J by 6 bases, with 12 bases between. This CDR3 contains 15 residues. Looked up from germline, CDR1 is LGHNA and CDR2 is YNFKEQ. CDR3 loop: CASSQETPGSNEQFF. The CDR3 nucleotides are TGTGCCAGCAGCCAAGAGACCCCAGGGAGCAATGAGCAGTTCTTC.

This chain links TRBV11-2 with TRBJ1-4, with TRBD1 identical over 10 bases. V was clipped by 5 bases and J by 1 base; unmatched bases: 7. Looked up from germline, CDR1 is SGHAT and CDR2 is FQNNGV. This CDR3 has 17 residues. The CDR3 is CASSGGQGKITNEKLFF. CDR3 nucleotide sequence: TGTGCCAGCAGCGGGGGACAGGGGAAGATAACTAATGAAAAACTGTTTTTT.